The 32 T cell receptor beta chains listed next were all sequenced from one sample in a study of shared clonotypes between healthy human individuals. Profiled with immunoSEQ multiplex PCR; TCRdb holds only in-frame clones, not every one. The data show about 1.5 million clones, approximately 98% seen once. What was sequenced was naive CD4+ T cells sorted from blood. The subset: CD45RA+ positively selected. The receptors here all came from a man aged 30 to 45 in good health.

CDR3 sequence: CASSFSVPGETQYF. DNA of the CDR3: TGTGCCAGCAGCTTCTCAGTCCCCGGGGAGACCCAGTACTTC. The chain couples TRBV7-9 to TRBJ2-5; unclear D gene. CDR1 SEHNR and CDR2 FQNEAQ come from the germline V gene (reference sequence). V was pared by 3 bases and J by 5 bases, with 13 bases between. There are 14 residues in the CDR3. Full variable domain (remainder filled in from reference TRBV7-9 and TRBJ2-5): DTGVSQNPRHKITKRGQNVTFRCDPISEHNRLYWYRQTLGQGPEFLTYFQNEAQLEKSRLLSDRFSAERPKGSFSTLEIQRTEQGDSAMYLCASSFSVPGETQYFGPGTRLLVL.

The chain is built from TRBV6-1 and TRBJ2-2, with 11 bases that match TRBD1. The CDR3 extends over 15 amino acids. Germline V gene lookup returns CDR1 MNHNS and CDR2 SASEGT. V gave up 6 bases and J gave up 5 bases; unmatched junction bases: 5. The CDR3 sequence is CASSGQGARTGELFF. The CDR3 DNA reads as TGTGCCAGCAGCGGACAGGGGGCCCGAACCGGGGAGCTGTTTTTT.

The chain combines TRBV15 with TRBJ2-7; a possible D gene is TRBD2 (6 bases). CDR1 and CDR2 (germline): LNHNV, YYDKDF (reference sequence). Trimming stripped 0 bases from V and 2 bases from J, with 20 bases between. This CDR3 has 18 residues. The CDR3 coding sequence is TGTGCCACCAGCAGAGATCTCCGAATTAGCGGAGAAGCCTACGAGCAGTACTTC. It specifies CATSRDLRISGEAYEQYF.

The chain combines TRBV5-1 with TRBJ2-7; TRBD2 aligns across 7 bases. There are 16 residues in the CDR3. Germline CDR1 reads SGHRS; CDR2 reads YFSETQ. After removal of 4 bases from V and 0 bases from J, the junction contained 10 bases not matched to a gene. The CDR3 spells CASSASTGTISYEQYF. For the CDR3, the DNA is TGCGCCAGCAGCGCCTCAACCGGGACTATCTCCTACGAGCAGTACTTC.

This chain connects TRBV5-5 to TRBJ1-1; the match to TRBD1 covers 11 bases. The CDR3 loop spans 18 amino acids. Germline CDR1 and CDR2: SGHKS and YYEKEE (reference sequence). After removal of 5 bases from V and 0 bases from J, the junction contained 12 bases not matched to a gene. CDR3 protein: CASRRIGQGANMNTEAFF. CDR3 sequence (DNA): TGTGCCAGCAGACGAATTGGACAGGGGGCCAACATGAACACTGAAGCTTTCTTT.

The chain has TRBV9 and TRBJ2-7; TRBD1 or TRBD2 may be the D gene (5 bases each). Per germline, CDR1 SGDLS and CDR2 YYNGEE. Trimming stripped 3 bases from V and 3 bases from J, with 16 bases between. The CDR3 is 15 residues long. CDR3 protein: CASSEGTGPHYEQYF. CDR3 coding DNA: TGTGCCAGCAGCGAGGGGACGGGACCGCACTACGAGCAGTACTTC.

The rearrangement uses TRBV19 and TRBJ1-1; TRBD1 aligns across 8 bases. The length of the CDR3 is 12 residues. Per the germline V gene, CDR1 is LNHDA and CDR2 is SQIVND (reference sequence). CDR3 region: CASGQGWAEAFF. The DNA for the CDR3 is TGTGCAAGTGGACAGGGCTGGGCTGAAGCTTTCTTT.

The chain's CDR3 is CASRGATYEQYF. DNA for the CDR3: TGTGCCAGTAGGGGGGCCACCTACGAGCAGTACTTC. The genes are TRBV19 and TRBJ2-7; tentatively, D is TRBD1 (6 bases). Trimming removed 6 bases from V and 2 bases from J, with 8 bases in between. This CDR3 contains 12 residues. Germline CDR1 reads LNHDA; CDR2 reads SQIVND (reference sequence).

This chain uses TRBV2 with TRBJ1-2; unclear D gene. The CDR3 spans 12 residues. V shed 5 bases and J shed 7 bases, with 11 bases lying between them. The germline V gene has CDR1 SNHLY and CDR2 FYNNEI. CDR3 DNA sequence: TGTGCCAGCAGTACCTTTAATCTTGGCTACACCTTC. Amino acids: CASSTFNLGYTF.

This chain joins TRBV7-9 and TRBJ1-2; 8 nucleotides match TRBD1. This CDR3 spans 18 amino acids. V lost 1 base, J lost 3 bases, and 13 bases stayed unmatched. CDR1 and CDR2 from the germline V gene are SEHNR and FQNEAQ (reference sequence). CDR3 sequence: CASSLEGGRDRLDYGYTF. The CDR3 region has the DNA TGTGCCAGCAGCTTAGAGGGTGGGCGGGACAGGTTGGACTATGGCTACACCTTC.

The CDR3 DNA is TGTGCCAGCAGCTTGGCGAGACAAAACATGAACACTGAAGCTTTCTTT. Its translation is CASSLARQNMNTEAFF. V is TRBV5-4 and J is TRBJ1-1; D gene unclear. Looked up from germline, CDR1 is SGHNT and CDR2 is YYREEE (reference sequence). V was trimmed by 0 bases and J by 0 bases, leaving 12 bases between them. The CDR3 covers 16 residues.

The chain couples TRBV6-1 to TRBJ2-2; no reliable D call. The V gene lost 3 bases and the J gene lost 6 bases, with 8 bases spanning the gap. The CDR3 length is 13 residues. Germline values: CDR1 MNHNS, CDR2 SASEGT. CDR3 sequence reads: CASSDRAPGELFF. CDR3 coding DNA: TGTGCCAGCAGTGATCGCGCTCCCGGGGAGCTGTTTTTT.

This chain links TRBV28 with TRBJ1-3, with D perhaps matching TRBD1 (5 bases). CDR1 MDHEN and CDR2 SYDVKM come from the germline V gene. There are 15 residues in the CDR3. Trimming stripped 8 bases from V and 2 bases from J, with 16 bases between. DNA of the CDR3: TGTGCCAGCGGGGGAGAAACCCTTCCTGGAAACACCATATATTTT. This codes for CASGGETLPGNTIYF.

Concerning this clone itself: Other DNA sequences in this specimen translate into the identical CDR3. The J gene is TRBJ2-1, the V gene TRBV28; 8 bases are a match to TRBD2. Germline CDR1 and CDR2: MDHEN and SYDVKM. This CDR3 comprises 13 residues. With 7 bases clipped from V and 4 bases from J, the junction kept 3 bases outside the gene matches. DNA for the CDR3: TGTGCCAGCATAGCGGGAAAATACAATGAGCAGTTCTTC. It translates to CASIAGKYNEQFF.

In DNA, the CDR3 is TGTGCCATCACCCAAGGGACCCTCTCTGGAAACACCATATATTTT. This codes for CAITQGTLSGNTIYF. This chain connects TRBV10-3 to TRBJ1-3; D possibly corresponds to TRBD1 (5 bases). CDR1 ENHRY and CDR2 SYGVKD come from the germline V gene. This CDR3 has 15 residues. The V and J ends lost 7 bases and 0 bases respectively, with 13 bases between them.

V gene TRBV9 combines with J gene TRBJ1-4; D gene unclear. Germline CDR1 reads SGDLS; CDR2 reads YYNGEE. Trimming took 6 bases from V and 6 from J, leaving 15 bases between them. The CDR3 loop spans 14 amino acids. The CDR3 coding sequence is TGTGCCAGCACCCGGGATTTAGAGTATGAAAAACTGTTTTTT. This sequence encodes CASTRDLEYEKLFF.

The gene calls are TRBV7-9 and TRBJ2-3; 7 bases fit TRBD1. Trimming removed 7 bases from V and 5 bases from J; junction bases left unmatched: 9. Germline V gene lookup returns CDR1 SEHNR and CDR2 FQNEAQ (reference sequence). This CDR3 is built from 14 residues. DNA for the CDR3: TGTGCCAGCACGGAGACAGGGAGCGGAGATACGCAGTATTTT. Its protein product is CASTETGSGDTQYF.

The chain has TRBV19 and TRBJ1-2; possibly TRBD1 for D (5 bases). This CDR3 comprises 14 residues. Trimming cost V 4 bases and J 3 bases, with 12 bases left between them. Per the germline V gene, CDR1 is LNHDA and CDR2 is SQIVND (reference sequence). CDR3 sequence (DNA): TGTGCCAGTAGTAGGGACGGTGGAGACTATGGCTACACCTTC. Translation gives CASSRDGGDYGYTF.

V is TRBV5-4 and J is TRBJ2-1, with D unclear. Trimming left V 0 bases short and J 2 bases short, with 9 bases between. Germline CDR1 is SGHNT and CDR2 is YYREEE (reference sequence). This CDR3 is built from 15 residues. The CDR3 here is CASSLVADAYNEQFF. The CDR3 DNA sequence: TGTGCCAGCAGCTTGGTCGCTGATGCCTACAATGAGCAGTTCTTC.

A single count supports this clone. CDR3: CSSGSSYEQYF. CDR3 in DNA: TGCAGTAGCGGGAGCTCCTACGAGCAGTACTTC. The chain couples TRBV20-1 to TRBJ2-7, with 8 bases fitting TRBD2. Germline V gene data show CDR1 as DFQATT and CDR2 as SNEGSKA (reference sequence). The trim removed 8 bases at V and 0 bases at J, leaving 0 bases unmatched. The CDR3 spans 11 residues.

The chain carries TRBV18 and TRBJ2-1; 8 bases line up with TRBD2. Trimming cost V 5 bases and J 0 bases; bases outside gene matches: 3. The CDR3 runs 15 residues. Looked up from germline, CDR1 is KGHSH and CDR2 is LQKENI. The chain's CDR3 is CASSKRERSYNEQFF. CDR3 coding DNA: TGTGCCAGCTCAAAGCGGGAGCGCTCCTACAATGAGCAGTTCTTC.

The chain joins TRBV6-5 to TRBJ1-2; 7 bases line up with TRBD1. The germline V gene has CDR1 MNHEY and CDR2 SVGAGI. V was pared by 0 bases and J by 2 bases, with 6 bases of the junction left unmatched. CDR3 length: 16 residues. This CDR3 is CASSYSKAGGNYGYTF. In nucleotides, the CDR3 is TGTGCCAGCAGTTACTCGAAGGCAGGGGGGAACTATGGCTACACCTTC.

The chain links TRBV18 to TRBJ1-5; no firm D call. Looked up from germline, CDR1 is KGHSH and CDR2 is LQKENI. The CDR3 runs to 16 residues. Between the trimmed V and J ends, which lost 3 bases and 3 bases, there was a span of 15 bases. This CDR3 reads CASSPGTPGPNQPQHF. The CDR3 nucleotides read TGTGCCAGCTCACCGGGCACCCCGGGCCCCAATCAGCCCCAGCATTTT.

This chain connects TRBV11-3 to TRBJ2-1; 8 bases are a match to TRBD2. The trim removed 5 bases at V and 1 base at J, leaving 4 bases unmatched. Germline V gene lookup returns CDR1 SGHNT and CDR2 YENEEA. The CDR3 is 15 residues long. The CDR3 DNA reads TGTGCCAGCAGCCAAAGCGGGAGATCCTACAATGAGCAGTTCTTC. Translation gives CASSQSGRSYNEQFF.

The V and J genes are TRBV6-1 and TRBJ1-1; D not resolved. The CDR3 is 14 amino acids. The V gene's germline CDR1 is MNHNS and CDR2 SASEGT. V gave up 2 bases and J gave up 3 bases, with 10 bases separating them. DNA for the CDR3: TGTGCCAGCAGTGAAAGGAGGCGAGACACTGAAGCTTTCTTT. Protein: CASSERRRDTEAFF.

The chain carries TRBV7-8 and TRBJ2-7, with D hard to call. The length of the CDR3 is 17 residues. Trimming removed 5 bases at V and 3 bases at J, with 23 bases between. Germline-derived CDR1 and CDR2 are SGHVS and FQNEAQ. CDR3 sequence reads: CASSPQRIRTPLYEQYF. In DNA, the CDR3 is TGTGCCAGCAGCCCCCAGAGAATTCGTACCCCTCTCTACGAGCAGTACTTC.

The V and J genes are TRBV6-1 and TRBJ2-7; 7 nucleotides agree with TRBD2. Losses at the gene ends were 4 bases for V and 3 bases for J; bases not matched to a gene: 6. Germline CDR1 is MNHNS and CDR2 is SASEGT. The CDR3 sequence is 14 residues long. The CDR3 is CASSANGGIYEQYF. The CDR3 coding sequence is TGTGCCAGCAGTGCGAACGGGGGGATCTACGAGCAGTACTTC.

CDR3 DNA: TGTGCCAGCAGGCGAGCGGGGGCCTACAATGAGCAGTTCTTC. Translated, it gives CASRRAGAYNEQFF. The chain is built from TRBV2 and TRBJ2-1; 8 nucleotides line up with TRBD2. Trimming at V came to 6 bases and at J to 2 bases, leaving 3 bases not matched to a gene. The length of the CDR3 is 14 residues. The germline V gene has CDR1 SNHLY and CDR2 FYNNEI.

The rearrangement links TRBV7-3 to TRBJ2-7, with D unclear. Germline V gives CDR1 SGHTA, CDR2 FQGTGA. The V gene lost 6 bases and the J gene lost 5 bases, with 17 bases spanning the gap. This CDR3 has 14 residues. The CDR3 loop is CASRARNDVDEQYF. Written as DNA, the CDR3 is TGTGCCAGCAGGGCCCGGAACGACGTAGACGAGCAGTACTTC. The full variable domain, completed using reference TRBV7-3 and TRBJ2-7, is GAGVSQTPSNKVTEKGKYVELRCDPISGHTALYWYRQSLGQGPEFLIYFQGTGAADDSGLPNDRFFAVRPEGSVSTLKIQRTERGDSAVYLCASRARNDVDEQYFGPGTRLTVT.

This chain links TRBV9 with TRBJ1-2, with no clear D. Trimming shortened V by 1 base and J by 2 bases, and 9 bases separated the two germline ends. The CDR3 has 14 amino acids. Germline CDR1 and CDR2: SGDLS and YYNGEE. CDR3 sequence reads: CASSVYGQNYGYTF. The CDR3 coding sequence is TGTGCCAGCAGCGTATACGGTCAGAACTATGGCTACACCTTC.

V usage is TRBV10-3 and J usage is TRBJ2-3, with TRBD2 matching 7 bases. The CDR3 totals 13 residues. The V and J ends lost 10 bases and 2 bases, in that order; junction bases with no gene match: 6. Germline V gene sequence: CDR1 ENHRY, CDR2 SYGVKD. The CDR3 DNA reads as TGTGCCACGCTAGCGGATAACACAGATACGCAGTATTTT. Its translation is CATLADNTDTQYF.

In its sample, this clone was seen once. This chain uses TRBV4-1 with TRBJ1-4; the match to TRBD1 covers 9 bases. Germline V gene lookup returns CDR1 MGHRA and CDR2 YSYEKL. This CDR3 contains 15 residues. V dropped 1 base and J dropped 10; count of bases not matched to a gene: 7. CDR3 nucleotide sequence: TGCGCCAGCAGCCAAGCCCTCTTACAGGGGGCAAAACTGTTTTTT. Its translation is CASSQALLQGAKLFF.